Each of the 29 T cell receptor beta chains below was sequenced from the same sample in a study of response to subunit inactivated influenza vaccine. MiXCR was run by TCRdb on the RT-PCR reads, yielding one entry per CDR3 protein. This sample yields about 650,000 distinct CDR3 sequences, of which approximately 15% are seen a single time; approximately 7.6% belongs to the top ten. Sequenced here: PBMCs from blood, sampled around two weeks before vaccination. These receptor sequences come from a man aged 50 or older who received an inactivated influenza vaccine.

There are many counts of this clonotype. For the CDR3, the DNA is TGTGCCAGCAGCCTCGGACTAGCGGGAGTCTACGAGCAGTACTTC. Protein product: CASSLGLAGVYEQYF. The chain couples TRBV3-1 to TRBJ2-7, with 13 bases lining up with TRBD2. There are 15 residues in the CDR3. CDR1 and CDR2 (germline): LGHDT, YNNKEL (reference sequence). V shed 4 bases and J 3 bases; nucleotides not matched to a gene: 3.

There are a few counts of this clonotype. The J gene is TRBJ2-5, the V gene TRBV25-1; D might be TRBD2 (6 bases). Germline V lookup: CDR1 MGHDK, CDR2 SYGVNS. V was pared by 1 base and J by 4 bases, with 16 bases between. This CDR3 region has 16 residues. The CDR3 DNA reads TGTGCCAGCAGTGAATCAGTACTCGGGAGAGGAGAGACCCAGTACTTC. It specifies CASSESVLGRGETQYF.

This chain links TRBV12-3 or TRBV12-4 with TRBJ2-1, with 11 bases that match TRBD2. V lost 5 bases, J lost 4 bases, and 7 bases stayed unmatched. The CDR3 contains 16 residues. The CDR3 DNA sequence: TGTGCCAGCAGTCCTAAAGGGACTAGCGGTTACAATGAGCAGTTCTTC. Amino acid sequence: CASSPKGTSGYNEQFF.

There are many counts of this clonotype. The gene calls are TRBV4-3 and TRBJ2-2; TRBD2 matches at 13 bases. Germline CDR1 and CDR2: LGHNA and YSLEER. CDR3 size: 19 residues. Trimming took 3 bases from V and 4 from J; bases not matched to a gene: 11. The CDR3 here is CASSHLGGLAGAVTGELFF. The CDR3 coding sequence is TGCGCCAGCAGCCATCTAGGAGGACTAGCGGGGGCGGTCACCGGGGAGCTGTTTTTT.

The CDR3 is CASSGPSGVSTDTQYF. As DNA, the CDR3 is TGTGCCAGCAGCGGACCTAGCGGGGTTAGCACAGATACGCAGTATTTT. V usage is TRBV6-1 and J usage is TRBJ2-3; TRBD2 agrees at 9 bases. CDR1 MNHNS and CDR2 SASEGT come from the germline V gene. The CDR3 has 16 amino acids. With 6 bases clipped from V and 0 bases from J, the junction kept 7 bases outside the gene matches.

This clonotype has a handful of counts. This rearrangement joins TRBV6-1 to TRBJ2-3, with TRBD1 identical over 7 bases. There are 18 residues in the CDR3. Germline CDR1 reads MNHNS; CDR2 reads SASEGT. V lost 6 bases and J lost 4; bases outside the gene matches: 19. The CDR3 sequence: CASRTYRPGGRGADTQYF. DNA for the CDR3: TGTGCCAGCAGAACCTATCGGCCAGGGGGAAGGGGAGCAGATACGCAGTATTTT.

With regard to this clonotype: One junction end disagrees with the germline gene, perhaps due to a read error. The CDR3, as DNA: TGTGCCAGCAGCGTAGATAGATCGGGACTCCTGCTCTTC. Protein: CASSVDRSGLLLF. The genes are TRBV9 and TRBJ2-1; a possible D gene is TRBD2 (6 bases). The length of the CDR3 is 13 residues. The germline V gene has CDR1 SGDLS and CDR2 YYNGEE.

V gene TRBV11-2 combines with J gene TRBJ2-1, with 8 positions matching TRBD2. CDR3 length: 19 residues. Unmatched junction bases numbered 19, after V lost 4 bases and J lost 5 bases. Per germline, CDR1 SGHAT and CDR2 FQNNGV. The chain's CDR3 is CASSYGFGRGATHHNEQFF. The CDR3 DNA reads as TGTGCCAGCAGCTACGGTTTCGGGCGGGGGGCAACTCACCACAATGAGCAGTTCTTC.

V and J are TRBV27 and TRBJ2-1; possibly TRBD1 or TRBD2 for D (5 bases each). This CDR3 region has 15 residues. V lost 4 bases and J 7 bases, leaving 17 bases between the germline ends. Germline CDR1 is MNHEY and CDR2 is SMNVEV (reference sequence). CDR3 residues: CASSSGRFLGNEQFF. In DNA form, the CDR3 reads TGTGCCAGCAGTTCGGGACGGTTCCTAGGTAATGAGCAGTTCTTC.

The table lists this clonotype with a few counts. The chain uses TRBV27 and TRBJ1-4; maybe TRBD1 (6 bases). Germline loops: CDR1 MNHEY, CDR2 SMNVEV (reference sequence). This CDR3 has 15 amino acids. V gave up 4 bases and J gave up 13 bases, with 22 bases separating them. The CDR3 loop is CASSSWPWDTLGLFF. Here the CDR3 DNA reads TGTGCCAGCAGTTCGTGGCCCTGGGACACCTTAGGACTGTTTTTT.

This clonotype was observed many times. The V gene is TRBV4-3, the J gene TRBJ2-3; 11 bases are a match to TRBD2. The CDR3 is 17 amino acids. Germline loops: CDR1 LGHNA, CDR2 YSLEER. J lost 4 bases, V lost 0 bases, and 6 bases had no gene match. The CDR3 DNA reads TGCGCCAGCAGCCAAGAACTGAGTAGCGGGGGGGCAGATACGCAGTATTTT. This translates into CASSQELSSGGADTQYF.

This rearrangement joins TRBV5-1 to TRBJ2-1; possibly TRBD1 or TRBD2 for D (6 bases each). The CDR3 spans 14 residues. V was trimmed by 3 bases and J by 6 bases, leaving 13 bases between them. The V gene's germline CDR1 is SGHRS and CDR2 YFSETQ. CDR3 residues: CASSSGQTSNEQFF. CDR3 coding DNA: TGCGCCAGCAGCTCCGGACAGACTAGCAATGAGCAGTTCTTC.

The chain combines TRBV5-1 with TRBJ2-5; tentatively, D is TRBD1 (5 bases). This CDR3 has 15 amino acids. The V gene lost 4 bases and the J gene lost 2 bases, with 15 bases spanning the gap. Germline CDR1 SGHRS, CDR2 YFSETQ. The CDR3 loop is CASSTGRTRQETQYF. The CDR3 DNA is TGCGCCAGCAGCACCGGCCGGACAAGACAAGAGACCCAGTACTTC.

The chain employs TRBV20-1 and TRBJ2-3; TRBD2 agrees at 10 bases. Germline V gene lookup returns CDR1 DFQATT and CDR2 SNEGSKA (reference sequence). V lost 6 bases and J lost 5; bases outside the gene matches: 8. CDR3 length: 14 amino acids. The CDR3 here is CSAAAGGPEDTQYF. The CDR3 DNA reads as TGCAGTGCCGCAGCGGGAGGGCCGGAAGATACGCAGTATTTT.

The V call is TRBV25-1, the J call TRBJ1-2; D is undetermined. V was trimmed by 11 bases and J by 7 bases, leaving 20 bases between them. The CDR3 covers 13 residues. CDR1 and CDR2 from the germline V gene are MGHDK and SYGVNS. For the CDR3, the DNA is TGTGCCGCTGCGGGATCTAAAAAGGGTGGCTACACCTTC. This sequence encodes CAAAGSKKGGYTF.

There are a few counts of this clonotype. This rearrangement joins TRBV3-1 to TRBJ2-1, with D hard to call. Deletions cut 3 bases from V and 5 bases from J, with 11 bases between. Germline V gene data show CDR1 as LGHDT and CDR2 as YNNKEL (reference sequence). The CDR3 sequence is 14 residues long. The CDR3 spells CASSQSNQDNEQFF. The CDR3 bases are TGTGCCAGCAGCCAGAGTAACCAGGACAATGAGCAGTTCTTC.

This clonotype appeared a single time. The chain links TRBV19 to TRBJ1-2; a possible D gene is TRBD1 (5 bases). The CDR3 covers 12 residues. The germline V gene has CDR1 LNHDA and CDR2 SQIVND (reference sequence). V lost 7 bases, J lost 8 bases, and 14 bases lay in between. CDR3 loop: CASTMGVDGYTF. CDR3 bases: TGTGCCAGTACAATGGGGGTTGACGGCTACACCTTC.

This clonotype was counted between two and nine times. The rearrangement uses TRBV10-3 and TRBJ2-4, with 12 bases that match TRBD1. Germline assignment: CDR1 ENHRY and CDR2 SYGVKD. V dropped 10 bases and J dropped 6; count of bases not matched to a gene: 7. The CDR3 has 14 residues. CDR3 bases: TGTGCCACCTCCGGGACAGGGGGCCCAAACATTCAGTACTTC. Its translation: CATSGTGGPNIQYF.

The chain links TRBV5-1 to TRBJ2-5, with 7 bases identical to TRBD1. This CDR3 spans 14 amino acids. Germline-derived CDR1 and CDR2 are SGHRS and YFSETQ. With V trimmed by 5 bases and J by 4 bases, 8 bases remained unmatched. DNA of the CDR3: TGCGCCAGCAGGCAAGACAGGGTCCCAGAGACCCAGTACTTC. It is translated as CASRQDRVPETQYF.

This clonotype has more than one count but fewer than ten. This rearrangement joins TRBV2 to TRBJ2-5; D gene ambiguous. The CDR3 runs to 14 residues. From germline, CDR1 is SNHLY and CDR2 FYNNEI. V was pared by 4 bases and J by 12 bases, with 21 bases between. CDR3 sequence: CASSVPGTREMEYF. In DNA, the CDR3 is TGTGCCAGCAGTGTGCCAGGTACAAGAGAAATGGAGTACTTC.

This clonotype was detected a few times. The CDR3: CASSVAPRPDTQYF. The CDR3 coding sequence is TGTGCCAGCAGCGTAGCCCCCCGCCCAGATACGCAGTATTTT. The chain has TRBV9 and TRBJ2-3; D is ambiguous. The V end was cut by 0 bases, the J end by 4 bases, with 9 bases between. Germline CDR1 and CDR2: SGDLS and YYNGEE. This CDR3 is built from 14 residues.

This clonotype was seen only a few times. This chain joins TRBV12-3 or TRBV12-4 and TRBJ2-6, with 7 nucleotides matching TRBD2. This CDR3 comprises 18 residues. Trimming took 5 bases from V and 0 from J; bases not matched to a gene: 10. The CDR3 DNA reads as TGTGCCAGCAGTCCAGGTCTGGCGGGAGTCTCTGGGGCCAACGTCCTGACTTTC. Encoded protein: CASSPGLAGVSGANVLTF.

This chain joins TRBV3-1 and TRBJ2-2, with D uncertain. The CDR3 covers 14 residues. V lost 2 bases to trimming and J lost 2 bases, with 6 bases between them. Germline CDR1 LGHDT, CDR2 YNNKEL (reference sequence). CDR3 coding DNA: TGTGCCAGCAGCCAACCCAAAAACACCGGGGAGCTGTTTTTT. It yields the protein CASSQPKNTGELFF.

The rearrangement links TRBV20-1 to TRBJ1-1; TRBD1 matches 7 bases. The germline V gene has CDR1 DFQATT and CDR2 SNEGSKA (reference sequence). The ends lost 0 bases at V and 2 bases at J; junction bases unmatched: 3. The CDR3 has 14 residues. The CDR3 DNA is TGCAGTGCTAGAGAACGACAGGGAAACACTGAAGCTTTCTTT. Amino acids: CSARERQGNTEAFF.

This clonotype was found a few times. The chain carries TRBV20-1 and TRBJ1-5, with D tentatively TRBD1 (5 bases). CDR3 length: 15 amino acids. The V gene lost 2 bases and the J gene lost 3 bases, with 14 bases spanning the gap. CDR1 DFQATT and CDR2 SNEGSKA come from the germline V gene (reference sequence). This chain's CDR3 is CSARTGWGNNQPQHF. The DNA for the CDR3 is TGCAGTGCTAGAACCGGATGGGGGAACAATCAGCCCCAGCATTTT.

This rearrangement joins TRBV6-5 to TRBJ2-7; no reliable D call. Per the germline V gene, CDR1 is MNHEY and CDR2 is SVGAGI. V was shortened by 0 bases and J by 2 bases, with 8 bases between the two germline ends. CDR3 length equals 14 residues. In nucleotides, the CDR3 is TGTGCCAGCAGTTACTCGCGGAGAGCCTACGAGCAGTACTTC. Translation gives CASSYSRRAYEQYF.

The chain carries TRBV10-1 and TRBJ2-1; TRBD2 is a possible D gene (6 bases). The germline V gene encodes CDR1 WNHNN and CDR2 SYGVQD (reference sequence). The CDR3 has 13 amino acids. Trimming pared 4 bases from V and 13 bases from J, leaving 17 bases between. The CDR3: CASSGAEGLPQFF. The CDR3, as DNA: TGCGCCAGCAGTGGGGCTGAGGGACTGCCCCAGTTCTTC.

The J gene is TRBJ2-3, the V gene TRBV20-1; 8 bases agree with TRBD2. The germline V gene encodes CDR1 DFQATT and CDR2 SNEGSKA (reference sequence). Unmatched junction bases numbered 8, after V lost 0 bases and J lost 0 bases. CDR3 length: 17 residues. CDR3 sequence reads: CSARDPFGGGSTDTQYF. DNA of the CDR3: TGCAGTGCTAGAGACCCTTTCGGGGGGGGGAGCACAGATACGCAGTATTTT.

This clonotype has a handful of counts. CDR3 loop: CSGGDIDSGANVLTF. The CDR3 DNA sequence: TGCAGCGGGGGGGACATAGACTCTGGGGCCAACGTCCTGACTTTC. This chain connects TRBV29-1 to TRBJ2-6; perhaps D is TRBD1 or TRBD2 (6 bases each). This CDR3 is built from 15 residues. V lost 7 bases and J 0 bases, leaving 13 bases between the germline ends. CDR1 is SQVTM and CDR2 is ANQGSEA in the germline V gene.